These 17 T cell receptor beta chains were all obtained from the same sample, sequenced in a study of shared clonotypes between healthy human individuals. Clones were sequenced by immunoSEQ multiplex PCR, and TCRdb holds only the in-frame ones, with some missing. The sample shows about 1,500,000 clones, more than 95% of them seen only once. Sequenced: naive CD4+ T cells sorted from blood. Subset reported: CD45RA+ positively selected. The receptors come from a young man in good health.

About this clone itself: Just one base apart from a much larger clone, this may be a read error. Other DNA sequences of this sample code for an identical CDR3. J is TRBJ2-3 and V is TRBV2; D remains ambiguous. This CDR3 is 12 amino acids long. CDR1 is SNHLY and CDR2 is FYNNEI in the germline V gene. CDR3 region: CASSEGSDTQYF. CDR3 sequence (DNA): TGTGCCAGCAGCGAAGGGTCAGATACGCAGTATTTT.

The chain couples TRBV15 to TRBJ2-3; D is possibly TRBD1 (5 bases). V gave up 5 bases and J gave up 0 bases, with 24 bases separating them. The CDR3 runs 19 residues. The germline V gene has CDR1 LNHNV and CDR2 YYDKDF (reference sequence). This CDR3 is CATSDYKGPGILSTDTQYF. The CDR3 nucleotides are TGTGCCACCAGCGATTACAAAGGTCCAGGGATTTTAAGCACAGATACGCAGTATTTT.

The chain couples TRBV6-5 to TRBJ1-4, with 9 bases that match TRBD1. The CDR3 is 15 residues long. Looked up from germline, CDR1 is MNHEY and CDR2 is SVGAGI. The V gene end was trimmed by 6 bases and the J gene end by 2 bases; junction bases not matched to a gene: 4. CDR3 coding DNA: TGTGCCAGCAGCAGACAGGGGGGGACTAATGAAAAACTGTTTTTT. Protein: CASSRQGGTNEKLFF.

The DNA for the CDR3 is TGCGCCAGCAGCAGGACAGTCTCTACCTACGAGCAGTACTTC. Amino acid sequence: CASSRTVSTYEQYF. J is TRBJ2-7 and V is TRBV5-1, with D perhaps TRBD1 (6 bases). CDR1 is SGHRS and CDR2 is YFSETQ in the germline V gene. The CDR3 has 14 amino acids. With 4 bases removed from V and 2 bases from J, the gap between germline ends came to 13 bases.

J is TRBJ1-2 and V is TRBV25-1; D is uncertain. This CDR3 is built from 11 residues. Germline lookup yields CDR1 MGHDK and CDR2 SYGVNS. V was trimmed by 6 bases and J by 7 bases, leaving 9 bases between them. This CDR3 is CASRDSAGYTF. The CDR3 DNA reads TGTGCCAGCAGGGACTCCGCTGGCTACACCTTC.

The genes are TRBV9 and TRBJ1-5; perhaps TRBD1 as D (6 bases). The length of the CDR3 is 13 residues. CDR1 SGDLS and CDR2 YYNGEE come from the germline V gene. Deletions cut 4 bases from V and 3 bases from J, with 8 bases between. DNA of the CDR3: TGTGCCAGCAGCTCAGGGGACAATCAGCCCCAGCATTTT. It specifies CASSSGDNQPQHF.

The chain combines TRBV18 with TRBJ2-2; unclear D gene. V was cut by 1 base and J by 2 bases, with 8 bases left in between. This CDR3 region has 15 residues. The V gene's germline CDR1 is KGHSH and CDR2 LQKENI. The CDR3 sequence: CASSPQGSNTGELFF. The CDR3 DNA reads TGTGCCAGCTCACCACAAGGATCAAACACCGGGGAGCTGTTTTTT.

The V call is TRBV28, the J call TRBJ2-5; D unresolved. The V and J ends lost 6 bases and 4 bases respectively, with 12 bases between them. The V gene's germline CDR1 is MDHEN and CDR2 SYDVKM. There are 13 residues in the CDR3. CDR3 loop: CASSGPRRETQYF. The CDR3 coding sequence is TGTGCCAGCAGCGGCCCGAGGCGAGAGACCCAGTACTTC.

CDR3 amino acids: CSVATGGNQPQHF. The CDR3 DNA sequence: TGCAGCGTTGCGACAGGGGGGAATCAGCCCCAGCATTTT. The chain combines TRBV29-1 with TRBJ1-5; 9 bases fit TRBD1. The V gene's germline CDR1 is SQVTM and CDR2 ANQGSEA. This CDR3 is 13 amino acids long. Trimming took 4 bases from V and 4 from J; bases not matched to a gene: 2. The whole variable domain, remainder taken from reference TRBV29-1 and TRBJ1-5, is SAVISQKPSRDICQRGTSLTIQCQVDSQVTMMFWYRQQPGQSLTLIATANQGSEATYESGFVIDKFPISRPNLTFSTLTVSNMSPEDSSIYLCSVATGGNQPQHFGDGTRLSIL.

The chain is built from TRBV4-2 and TRBJ2-3; D gene ambiguous. V shed 1 base and J shed 0 bases, with 11 bases lying between them. The germline CDR1 and CDR2 sequences are LGHNA and YNFKEQ. The CDR3 consists of 16 residues. This CDR3 reads CASSQAGSASTDTQYF. CDR3 nucleotide sequence: TGTGCCAGCAGCCAAGCGGGCTCCGCCAGCACAGATACGCAGTATTTT.

The V gene is TRBV2, the J gene TRBJ1-5; tentative D call: TRBD1 (6 bases). The germline V gene encodes CDR1 SNHLY and CDR2 FYNNEI. Trimming took off 4 bases at V and 5 bases at J, with 9 bases between the two ends. CDR3 length: 13 residues. Here the CDR3 reads CASSARGDQPQHF. The CDR3 nucleotides read TGTGCCAGCAGTGCCAGGGGTGATCAGCCCCAGCATTTT.

The J gene is TRBJ1-5, the V gene TRBV6-1, with 8 bases that match TRBD1. This CDR3 has 15 residues. From germline, CDR1 is MNHNS and CDR2 SASEGT. V was pared by 5 bases and J by 2 bases, with 5 bases of the junction left unmatched. In DNA, the CDR3 is TGTGCCAGCAGTCCGGGACAGGCTCGCAATCAGCCCCAGCATTTT. Translating it yields CASSPGQARNQPQHF.

The chain recombines TRBV6-1 with TRBJ2-7; no definite D call. V gave up 6 bases and J gave up 2 bases, with 17 bases separating them. Germline lookup yields CDR1 MNHNS and CDR2 SASEGT. The CDR3 is 15 residues long. DNA for the CDR3: TGTGCCAGCAGCCTACTTTTAATAGGTCCCTACGAGCAGTACTTC. Residues: CASSLLLIGPYEQYF.

This chain joins TRBV9 and TRBJ2-5, with TRBD2 identical over 10 bases. Germline-derived CDR1 and CDR2 are SGDLS and YYNGEE. CDR3 length: 20 amino acids. V trimming: 0 bases; J trimming: 1 base; junction bases outside the gene matches: 15. This chain's CDR3 is CASSVATLASGGGGQETQYF. The CDR3 region has the DNA TGTGCCAGCAGCGTAGCTACGTTGGCTAGCGGGGGAGGGGGCCAAGAGACCCAGTACTTC. Full variable domain (rest looked up from reference TRBV9 and TRBJ2-5): DSGVTQTPKHLITATGQRVTLRCSPRSGDLSVYWYQQSLDQGLQFLIQYYNGEERAKGNILERFSAQQFPDLHSELNLSSLELGDSALYFCASSVATLASGGGGQETQYFGPGTRLLVL.

The V call is TRBV7-3, the J call TRBJ2-7, with D possibly matching TRBD2 (5 bases). This CDR3 has 13 amino acids. Per the germline V gene, CDR1 is SGHTA and CDR2 is FQGTGA. Trimming removed 5 bases at V and 6 bases at J, with 14 bases between. Written as DNA, the CDR3 is TGTGCCAGCAGCCCCTCCCTTGGAGGCGAGCAGTACTTC. Encoded protein: CASSPSLGGEQYF.

The chain combines TRBV7-2 with TRBJ2-1; the match to TRBD2 covers 9 bases. Looked up from germline, CDR1 is SGHTA and CDR2 is FQGNSA. The CDR3 runs 16 residues. V was clipped by 1 base and J by 2 bases; unmatched bases: 3. The CDR3 here is CASSLVRGRAYNEQFF. The CDR3 DNA sequence: TGTGCCAGCAGCTTAGTTCGCGGGAGGGCCTACAATGAGCAGTTCTTC.

The rearrangement links TRBV4-3 to TRBJ2-1; 11 bases line up with TRBD2. This CDR3 spans 19 amino acids. Germline V gene lookup returns CDR1 LGHNA and CDR2 YSLEER. The J segment lost 3 bases and the V segment lost 3 bases, leaving 13 bases of the junction unmatched. The CDR3 sequence: CASSQELGKTSGNYNEQFF. In DNA, the CDR3 is TGCGCCAGCAGCCAGGAATTGGGAAAGACTAGCGGGAACTACAATGAGCAGTTCTTC.